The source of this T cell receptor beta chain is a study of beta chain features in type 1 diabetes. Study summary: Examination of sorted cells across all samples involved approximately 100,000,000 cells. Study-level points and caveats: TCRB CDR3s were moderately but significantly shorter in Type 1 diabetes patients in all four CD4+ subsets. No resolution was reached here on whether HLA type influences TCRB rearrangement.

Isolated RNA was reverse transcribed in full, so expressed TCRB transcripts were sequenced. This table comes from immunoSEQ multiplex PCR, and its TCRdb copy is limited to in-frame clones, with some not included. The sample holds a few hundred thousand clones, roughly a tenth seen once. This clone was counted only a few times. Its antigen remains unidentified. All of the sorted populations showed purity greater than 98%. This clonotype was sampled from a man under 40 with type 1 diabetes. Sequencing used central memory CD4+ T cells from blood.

The CDR3 DNA reads as TGTGCCAGCAGCTTGGGGCTAGCGGGAGAGTATGAGCAGTTCTTC. Protein: CASSLGLAGEYEQFF. The V and J genes are TRBV5-5 and TRBJ2-1, with 10 bases that match TRBD2. Germline trimming cut 0 bases from V and 8 bases from J; bases unmatched to any gene: 5. CDR1 and CDR2 from the germline V gene are SGHKS and YYEKEE (reference sequence). The CDR3 has 15 amino acids.